This T cell receptor beta chain comes out of a study of cytomegalovirus exposure and HLA in healthy donors. General observations from the study: Judged likely to be a sequencing artifact was a cluster of highly shared sequence variants. Most observed TCR sequences were rare, whereas some public TCRs were detected in many donors. Indistinguishability led to the exclusion of some V segments, TRBV6-2 and TRBV6-3 included.

With regard to this clone: Its antigen is unidentified.

The CDR3 runs to 18 residues. V trimming: 4 bases; J trimming: 1 base; junction bases outside the gene matches: 11. CDR1 and CDR2 (germline): SGHNT, YYREEE (reference sequence). It was with 60 Vbeta and 13 Jbeta primers that the PCR ran. Measured with immunoSEQ multiplex PCR; TCRdb has only the in-frame clones, and not every one. The sample table sets out 85,000 to 90,000 clones. This sequence originates from a man aged 50-60 years in good health and CMV-seropositive. Sequencing input: PBMCs. The rearrangement uses TRBV5-4 and TRBJ2-1; TRBD2 agrees at 10 bases. The CDR3 nucleotides are TGTGCCAGCAGCACATCCCCCCTAGCGGGGGCTTCCTACAATGAGCAGTTCTTC. Translating it yields CASSTSPLAGASYNEQFF. The full variable domain, its missing parts supplied by reference TRBV5-4 and TRBJ2-1, is ETGVTQSPTHLIKTRGQQVTLRCSSQSGHNTVSWYQQALGQGPQFIFQYYREEENGRGNFPPRFSGLQFPNYSSELNVNALELDDSALYLCASSTSPLAGASYNEQFFGPGTRLTVL.